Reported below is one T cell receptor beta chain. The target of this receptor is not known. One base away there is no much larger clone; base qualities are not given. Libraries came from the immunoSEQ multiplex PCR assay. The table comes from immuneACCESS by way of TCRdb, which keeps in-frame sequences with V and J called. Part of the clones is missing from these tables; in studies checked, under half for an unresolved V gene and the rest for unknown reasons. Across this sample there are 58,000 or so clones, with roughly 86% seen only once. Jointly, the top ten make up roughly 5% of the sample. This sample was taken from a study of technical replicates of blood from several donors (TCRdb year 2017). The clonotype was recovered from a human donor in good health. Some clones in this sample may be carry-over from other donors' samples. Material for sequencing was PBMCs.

The bases read TGCGCCAGCAGTCCAGGGGCGGAATACACTGAAGCTTTCTTT. It encodes CASSPGAEYTEAFF. Recombination joined TRBV5-1 with TRBJ1-1, and perhaps TRBD1 as D gene, on 6 matching bases. The germline ends are 14 bases apart after V is trimmed by 5 bases and J by 3 bases. CDR1 and CDR2 were assigned from the germline V gene as SGHRS and YFSETQ. Taken from cysteine to phenylalanine, the CDR3 has 14 residues. Only the CDR3 portion is preserved as DNA: 42 bases, with reading frame beginning at the first base.